This T cell receptor beta chain is from a study of sequential checkpoint blockade in melanoma. With 0 bases removed from V and 8 bases from J, the gap between germline ends came to 13 bases. In germline, CDR1 is KGHSH, CDR2 LQKENI. The CDR3 consists of 14 residues. Treatment specified: randomized to nivolumab then ipilimumab (arm A) or the reverse (arm B). Sorted cells were live CD3+CD8+, lacking CD19 and CD56, from PBMCs. Sequencing was performed with immunoSEQ multiplex PCR; in TCRdb, only in-frame clones are kept and a portion is missing. The sample contains about 8,400 clones, about 92% of which appear only once.

This sequence was found in a human donor with melanoma. The chain couples TRBV18 to TRBJ1-2; no reliable D call. Sequencing was performed on CD8+ T cells sorted from blood (inferred from file names), taken from a patient given nivolumab and ipilimumab in sequence. CDR3 residues: CASSPPSTYLGYTF. The CDR3 DNA follows: TGTGCCAGCTCACCACCGAGTACCTACCTCGGCTACACCTTC.